This T cell receptor beta chain was identified during a study of response to subunit inactivated influenza vaccine. This clonotype was seen many times. There are 11 residues in the CDR3. Deletions cut 2 bases from V and 5 bases from J, with 2 bases between. From germline, CDR1 is MNHEY and CDR2 SVGAGI. MiXCR, run by TCRdb on the RT-PCR reads, gives a single entry per CDR3 protein. The sample has almost 250,000 distinct CDR3 sequences, roughly an eighth seen once. This receptor was obtained from a man aged 45-65 years who received an inactivated influenza vaccine. This chain links TRBV6-5 with TRBJ2-3; D is unresolved. The starting material was non-naive T cells sorted from PBMCs, obtained 14 days before vaccination. In nucleotides, the CDR3 is TGTGCCAGCAGTTACAAAGATACGCAGTATTTT. Amino acids: CASSYKDTQYF.